The clone carrying this TCR beta chain was counted a single time. The data were taken from a study of CD8+CD57+ T cells in acquired aplastic anemia. Study at large: DNA from sorted CD4+ and CD8+ cells averaged roughly 3.4 ug.

Flow cytometry had shown expanded CD8+CD57+ cells in the patients chosen for sequencing. No therapy was given to patients before blood sampling. Both TCR beta VDJ combination and CDR3 sequence profiling were carried out. Genomic DNA was the template for this profiling. A single record per CDR3 protein comes from TCRdb applying MiXCR to the reads. Of some 200,000 distinct CDR3 sequences in the sample, 65% were seen once. There are 15 residues in the CDR3. Trimming cost V 3 bases and J 4 bases, with 12 bases left between them. The germline CDR1 and CDR2 sequences are MGHDK and SYGVNS. V is TRBV25-1 and J is TRBJ2-2; no clear D gene. The sequenced sample was sorted CD4+, CD8+, or CD8+CD57+ T cells (not recorded which) from PBMCs. The receptor was isolated from a human donor with aplastic anemia. The CDR3 protein is CASSELTSVTGELFF. CDR3 DNA sequence: TGTGCCAGCAGTGAGTTAACGTCGGTCACCGGGGAGCTGTTTTTT.